A single sample gave rise to the 6 T cell receptor beta chains below, sequenced in a study of graft-versus-host responses after intestinal transplantation. These TCRs' antigens remain unknown. Data came from immunoSEQ multiplex PCR; TCRdb stores just in-frame clones and leaves some out. The repertoire has about 70,000 clones, roughly 90% of them found once; the top ten carry roughly 4%. Sequences were derived from unstimulated CD8+ T cells sorted from spleen or lymph node cells, sampled before transplant. Receptors originate from a human donor who was the organ donor for an intestinal transplant.

The chain employs TRBV7-9 and TRBJ2-7; D might be TRBD1 (7 bases). CDR3 size: 15 residues. CDR1 is SEHNR, CDR2 FQNEAQ, per germline (reference sequence). Trimming left V 7 bases short and J 3 bases short, with 19 bases between. In DNA, the CDR3 is TGTGCCAGCACCTCTGGGGGGACAGACCTCTACGAGCAGTACGTC. Translation gives CASTSGGTDLYEQYV.

V is TRBV7-6 and J is TRBJ2-3; TRBD1 agrees at 10 bases. Germline CDR1 reads SGHVS; CDR2 reads FNYEAQ. The CDR3 covers 15 residues. J was trimmed by 6 bases and V by 5 bases; bases with no gene match: 8. The CDR3 is CASSKGQGLVDTQYF. CDR3 coding DNA: TGTGCCAGCAGCAAGGGACAGGGGTTAGTGGATACGCAGTATTTT.

The chain employs TRBV29-1 and TRBJ1-2; possibly TRBD1 for D (5 bases). Germline CDR1 SQVTM, CDR2 ANQGSEA. The CDR3 consists of 14 residues. Trimming pared 4 bases from V and 8 bases from J, leaving 20 bases between. CDR3 amino acids: CSVVVRTYIEGYTF. CDR3 DNA: TGCAGCGTTGTAGTGAGGACATATATTGAGGGCTACACCTTC. Supplemented by reference TRBV29-1 and TRBJ1-2, the full variable domain reads SAVISQKPSRDICQRGTSLTIQCQVDSQVTMMFWYRQQPGQSLTLIATANQGSEATYESGFVIDKFPISRPNLTFSTLTVSNMSPEDSSIYLCSVVVRTYIEGYTFGSGTRLTVV.

This chain links TRBV7-9 with TRBJ1-1; D not resolved. CDR1 is SEHNR, CDR2 FQNEAQ, per germline (reference sequence). Trimming cost V 7 bases and J 11 bases, with 20 bases left between them. The CDR3 has 13 residues. The CDR3 sequence: CASTLPDISAAFF. In DNA, the CDR3 is TGTGCCAGCACACTTCCAGACATATCTGCTGCTTTCTTT. The variable domain in full, completed from reference TRBV7-9 and TRBJ1-1, reads DTGVSQNPRHKITKRGQNVTFRCDPISEHNRLYWYRQTLGQGPEFLTYFQNEAQLEKSRLLSDRFSAERPKGSFSTLEIQRTEQGDSAMYLCASTLPDISAAFFGQGTRLTVV.

V gene TRBV7-6 combines with J gene TRBJ2-1; the D is unclear. CDR3 length: 16 amino acids. Germline V gene lookup returns CDR1 SGHVS and CDR2 FNYEAQ. Trimming took 4 bases from V and 4 from J, leaving 17 bases between them. CDR3 amino acids: CASSYTDTFAYNEQFF. CDR3 nucleotides: TGTGCCAGCAGCTATACCGACACCTTCGCTTACAATGAGCAGTTCTTC.

The chain recombines TRBV6-5 with TRBJ1-2; 7 bases fit TRBD1. Germline lookup yields CDR1 MNHEY and CDR2 SVGAGI. Germline trimming cut 6 bases from V and 5 bases from J; bases unmatched to any gene: 9. The CDR3 is 14 amino acids. CDR3 nucleotide sequence: TGTGCCAGCAGGGATCACAGGGGAGGATATGGCTACACCTTC. This gives the protein CASRDHRGGYGYTF.